Sequencing of this TCR beta chain was carried out in a study of tumor-infiltrating lymphocytes in localized non-small cell lung cancer. For the study at large: The cohort mixed smokers and never-smokers, several histologies, and some post-neoadjuvant-chemotherapy samples.

Germline V gives CDR1 LGHNA, CDR2 YNFKEQ. The V end was cut by 0 bases, the J end by 9 bases, with 18 bases between. The CDR3 runs 17 residues. Clones were read by immunoSEQ multiplex PCR, and TCRdb kept only the in-frame ones, dropping some. The data show roughly 10,000 clones, roughly 70% seen once. This TCR was recovered from a human donor with non-small cell lung cancer. The sequencing sample was made of lung tumor tissue. The chain is built from TRBV4-2 and TRBJ1-6; no clear D. CDR3: CASSQDSGLLSGSPLHF. CDR3 sequence (DNA): TGTGCCAGCAGCCAAGATTCCGGGCTCCTAAGCGGTTCACCCCTCCACTTT.